These 8 T cell receptor beta chains were sequenced from one sample in a study of cytomegalovirus exposure and HLA in healthy donors (dated by TCRdb to 2017 to 2019). Libraries were built with the immunoSEQ multiplex PCR assay. TCRdb limited this immuneACCESS table to in-frame rearrangements with V and J called. A share of clones is missing; checked studies link under half to unresolved V genes, and the rest is unexplained. This sample has over 200,000 clones in its table, and roughly 88% of those were observed once. Jointly, the top ten make up about 3% of the sample. The sample was PBMCs. The receptors here all came from a woman aged 18-29 years in good health and CMV-seronegative.

This rearrangement joins TRBV5-1 to TRBJ2-2; 7 nucleotides agree with TRBD1. Germline values: CDR1 SGHRS, CDR2 YFSETQ. CDR3 size: 15 residues. V was pared by 0 bases and J by 4 bases, with 3 bases of the junction left unmatched. CDR3 sequence (DNA): TGCGCCAGCAGCTTGGGGACAGGTAGCACCGGGGAGCTGTTTTTT. Translated, it gives CASSLGTGSTGELFF.

The chain couples TRBV5-1 to TRBJ2-3; D gene uncertain. V was clipped by 3 bases and J by 2 bases, with 10 bases between them. The CDR3 has 14 amino acids. Germline lookup yields CDR1 SGHRS and CDR2 YFSETQ. CDR3 residues: CASSSGSFTDTQYF. The CDR3 DNA sequence: TGCGCCAGCAGCTCCGGGTCCTTCACAGATACGCAGTATTTT.

V usage is TRBV4-1 and J usage is TRBJ1-5; D remains unclear. V was shortened by 0 bases and J by 1 base, with 10 bases between the two germline ends. Germline V CDR1 and CDR2: MGHRA, YSYEKL. The CDR3 extends over 16 amino acids. For the CDR3, the DNA is TGCGCCAGCAGCCAAGACCCGGGTCAGAGCAATCAGCCCCAGCATTTT. Residues: CASSQDPGQSNQPQHF.

This sequence joins TRBV7-9 and TRBJ2-7; D possibly corresponds to TRBD2 (5 bases). In germline, CDR1 is SEHNR, CDR2 FQNEAQ (reference sequence). There are 14 residues in the CDR3. With 5 bases removed from V and 4 bases from J, the gap between germline ends came to 15 bases. The chain's CDR3 is CASSHGNYPYEQYF. CDR3 sequence (DNA): TGTGCCAGCAGCCACGGGAACTACCCTTACGAGCAGTACTTC.

The chain combines TRBV2 with TRBJ1-5; the match to TRBD1 covers 8 bases. The CDR3 covers 17 residues. After removal of 1 base from V and 2 bases from J, the junction contained 7 bases not matched to a gene. Per germline, CDR1 SNHLY and CDR2 FYNNEI. This chain's CDR3 is CASSEVARGRGNQPQHF. In DNA, the CDR3 is TGTGCCAGCAGTGAAGTGGCCAGGGGGCGCGGCAATCAGCCCCAGCATTTT.

This chain joins TRBV6-6 and TRBJ1-2, with 12 bases that match TRBD1. The CDR3 has 13 amino acids. Trimming removed 6 bases from V and 8 bases from J; junction bases left unmatched: 4. Germline values: CDR1 MNHNY, CDR2 SVGAGI (reference sequence). In DNA form, the CDR3 reads TGTGCCAGCAGGCCCGGGACAGGGGGCGGCTACACCTTC. Its translation is CASRPGTGGGYTF.

This clone was counted once. The V gene is TRBV6-1, the J gene TRBJ1-2; D gene ambiguous. With 1 base removed from V and 8 bases from J, the gap between germline ends came to 14 bases. Germline CDR1 and CDR2: MNHNS and SASEGT. There are 14 residues in the CDR3. The CDR3, as DNA: TGTGCCAGCAGTGAAGAGCCTTACAGCCCGGGCTACACCTTC. Translation: CASSEEPYSPGYTF.

This clone was seen only a few times. The chain is built from TRBV19 and TRBJ2-7; a weak D match, TRBD1 (7 bases). V was clipped by 6 bases and J by 2 bases, with 14 bases between them. Germline V gene lookup returns CDR1 LNHDA and CDR2 SQIVND (reference sequence). The CDR3 extends over 14 amino acids. The CDR3 loop reads CASSPAGGTYEQYF. The DNA for the CDR3 is TGTGCCAGTAGCCCGGCAGGGGGGACCTACGAGCAGTACTTC.